This T cell receptor beta chain was retrieved from a study of response to subunit inactivated influenza vaccine. Study-wide points: Authors suggested few new T cells are recruited by each seasonal influenza vaccination.

This clonotype was recorded many times. What it binds is not known. Trimming took 0 bases from V and 5 from J, leaving 10 bases between them. The CDR3 covers 15 residues. TCRdb reanalysed the RT-PCR reads using MiXCR and keeps one entry per CDR3 protein. The sample lists a few hundred thousand distinct CDR3 sequences, about a tenth seen once, with approximately 12% in the top ten. V gene TRBV12-3 or TRBV12-4 combines with J gene TRBJ1-4, with D unclear. The TCR originated in a man aged 45-65 years who received an inactivated influenza vaccine. Material: PBMCs from blood, obtained about 6 weeks after vaccination. CDR3 protein: CASSLAAGRNEKLFF. The CDR3 DNA is TGTGCCAGCAGTTTAGCTGCGGGCCGAAATGAAAAACTGTTTTTT.